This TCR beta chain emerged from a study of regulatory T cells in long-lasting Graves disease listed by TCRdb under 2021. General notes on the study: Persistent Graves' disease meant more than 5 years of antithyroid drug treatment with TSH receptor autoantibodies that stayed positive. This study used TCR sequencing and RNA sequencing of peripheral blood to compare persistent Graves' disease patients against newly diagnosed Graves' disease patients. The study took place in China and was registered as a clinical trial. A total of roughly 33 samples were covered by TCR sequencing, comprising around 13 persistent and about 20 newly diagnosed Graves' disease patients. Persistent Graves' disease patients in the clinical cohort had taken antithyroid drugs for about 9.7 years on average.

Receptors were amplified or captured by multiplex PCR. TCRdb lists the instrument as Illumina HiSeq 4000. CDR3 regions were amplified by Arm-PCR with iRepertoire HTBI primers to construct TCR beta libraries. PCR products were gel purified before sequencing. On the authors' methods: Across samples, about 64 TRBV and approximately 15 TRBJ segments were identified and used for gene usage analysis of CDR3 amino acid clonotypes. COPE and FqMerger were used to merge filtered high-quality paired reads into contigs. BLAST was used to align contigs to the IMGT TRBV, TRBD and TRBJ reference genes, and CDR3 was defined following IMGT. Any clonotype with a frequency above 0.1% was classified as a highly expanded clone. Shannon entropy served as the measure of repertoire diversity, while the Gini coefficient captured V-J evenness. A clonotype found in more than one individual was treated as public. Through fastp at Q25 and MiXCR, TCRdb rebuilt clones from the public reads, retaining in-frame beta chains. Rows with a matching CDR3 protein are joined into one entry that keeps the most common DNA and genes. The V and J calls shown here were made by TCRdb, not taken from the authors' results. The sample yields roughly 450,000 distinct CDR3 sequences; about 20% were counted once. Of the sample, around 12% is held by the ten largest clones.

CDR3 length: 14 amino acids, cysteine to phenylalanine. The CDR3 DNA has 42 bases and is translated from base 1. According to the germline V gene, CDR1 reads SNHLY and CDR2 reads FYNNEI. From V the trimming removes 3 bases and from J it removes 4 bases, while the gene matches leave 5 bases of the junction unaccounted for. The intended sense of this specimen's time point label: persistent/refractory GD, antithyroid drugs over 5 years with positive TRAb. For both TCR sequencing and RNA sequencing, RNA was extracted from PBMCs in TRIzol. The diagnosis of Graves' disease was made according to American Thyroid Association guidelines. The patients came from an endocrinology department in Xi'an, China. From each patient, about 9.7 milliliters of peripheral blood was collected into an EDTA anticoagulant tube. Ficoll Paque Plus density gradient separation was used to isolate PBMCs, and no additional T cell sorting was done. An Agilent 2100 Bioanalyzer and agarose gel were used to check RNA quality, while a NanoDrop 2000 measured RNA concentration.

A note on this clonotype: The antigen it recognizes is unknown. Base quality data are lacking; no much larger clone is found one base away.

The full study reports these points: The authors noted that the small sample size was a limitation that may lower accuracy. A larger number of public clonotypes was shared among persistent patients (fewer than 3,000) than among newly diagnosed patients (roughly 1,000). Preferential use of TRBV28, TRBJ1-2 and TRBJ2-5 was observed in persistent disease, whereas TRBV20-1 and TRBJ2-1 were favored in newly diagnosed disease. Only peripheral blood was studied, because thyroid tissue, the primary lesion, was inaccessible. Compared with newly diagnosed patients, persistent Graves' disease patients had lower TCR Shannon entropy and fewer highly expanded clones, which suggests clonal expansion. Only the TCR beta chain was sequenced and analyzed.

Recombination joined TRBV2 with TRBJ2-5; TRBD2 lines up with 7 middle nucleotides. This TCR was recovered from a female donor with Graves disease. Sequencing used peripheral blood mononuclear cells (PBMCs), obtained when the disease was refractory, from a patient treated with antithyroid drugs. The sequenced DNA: TGTGCCAGCAGTGATACGGGAGGTGGAGAGACCCAGTACTTC. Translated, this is CASSDTGGGETQYF.